What follows are 13 T cell receptor beta chains derived from one specimen sequenced in a study of blood T cell repertoires in COVID-19. Repertoires were generated with immunoSEQ multiplex PCR, while TCRdb's copy carries only in-frame clones and drops some. The sample contains about 480,000 clones, 75% to 90% of which appear only once. The source material was PBMCs or T cells enriched from blood (not recorded which). These receptors were obtained from a woman aged 60-75 years who had recovered from COVID-19.

CDR3 residues: CASSLGTAYEQYF. The CDR3 DNA reads TGTGCCAGCTCACTCGGGACAGCCTACGAGCAGTACTTC. The chain is built from TRBV18 and TRBJ2-7, with 7 positions matching TRBD1. This CDR3 comprises 13 residues. J lost 2 bases, V lost 4 bases, and 2 bases had no gene match. CDR1 is KGHSH and CDR2 is LQKENI in the germline V gene.

This clone was recorded only once. The chain has TRBV10-2 and TRBJ2-3; 12 nucleotides agree with TRBD2. CDR1 is WSHSY, CDR2 SAAADI, per germline. The CDR3 has 14 amino acids. The J segment lost 3 bases and the V segment lost 8 bases, leaving 3 bases of the junction unmatched. CDR3 DNA sequence: TGCGCCAGCCTAGCGGGGGGGCGGACAGATACGCAGTATTTT. Translation gives CASLAGGRTDTQYF.

The chain is built from TRBV5-1 and TRBJ2-2; 9 bases are shared with TRBD1. Germline trimming cut 4 bases from V and 7 bases from J; bases unmatched to any gene: 8. CDR1 is SGHRS and CDR2 is YFSETQ in the germline V gene. This CDR3 region has 15 residues. The CDR3 DNA follows: TGCGCCAGCAGCCCAGTAGGACAGGGGAACGGGGAGCTGTTTTTT. It yields the protein CASSPVGQGNGELFF.

The genes are TRBV5-4 and TRBJ2-7; TRBD1 might be the D (6 bases). Trimming shortened V by 3 bases and J by 2 bases, and 12 bases separated the two germline ends. In germline, CDR1 is SGHNT, CDR2 YYREEE (reference sequence). The CDR3 covers 14 residues. In DNA form, the CDR3 reads TGTGCCAGCAGCTCTTACAGGGATACCTACGAGCAGTACTTC. As protein: CASSSYRDTYEQYF.

The chain carries TRBV25-1 and TRBJ1-2; D is unresolved. V dropped 4 bases and J dropped 5 bases, with 17 bases sitting between them. Germline-derived CDR1 and CDR2 are MGHDK and SYGVNS. This CDR3 has 15 residues. CDR3 protein: CASSVLDGEGYGYTF. The CDR3 nucleotides read TGTGCCAGCAGTGTACTGGACGGGGAAGGGTATGGCTACACCTTC.

This chain joins TRBV29-1 and TRBJ2-7; 7 positions match TRBD1. The ends lost 7 bases at V and 4 bases at J; junction bases unmatched: 10. This CDR3 has 13 residues. Germline values: CDR1 SQVTM, CDR2 ANQGSEA. The chain's CDR3 is CSAEGGTAYEQYF. The CDR3 DNA reads as TGCAGCGCAGAAGGTGGGACAGCTTACGAGCAGTACTTC.

The chain recombines TRBV5-1 with TRBJ1-2, with 9 positions matching TRBD1. Trimming cost V 2 bases and J 7 bases; bases outside gene matches: 9. Germline V gene data show CDR1 as SGHRS and CDR2 as YFSETQ. CDR3 length: 15 residues. The CDR3 reads CASSFRTGGAFGYTF. The CDR3 nucleotides are TGCGCCAGCAGCTTCCGAACAGGGGGCGCTTTTGGCTACACCTTC.

CDR3 loop: CASSTGLDRLLNIQYF. As DNA, the CDR3 is TGTGCCAGCAGCACCGGCCTGGACAGACTCTTAAACATTCAGTACTTC. This chain connects TRBV5-4 to TRBJ2-4; TRBD1 is a possible D gene (6 bases). This CDR3 region has 16 residues. V was trimmed by 4 bases and J by 6 bases, leaving 20 bases between them. Germline-derived CDR1 and CDR2 are SGHNT and YYREEE (reference sequence).

This clone was detected once. The gene calls are TRBV21-1 and TRBJ2-1; TRBD2 was called by the table and not checked on the DNA. TRBV21-1 corresponds to a pseudogene. The CDR3 totals 13 residues. CDR3 nucleotide sequence: TGTGCCAGCAGCAACGAACCCGGGGAAGAGCAGTTCTTC. It is translated as CASSNEPGEEQFF.

Written as DNA, the CDR3 is TGTGCCAGCAGCTTAGTATGGCGGGGGGGCCGGAATGAGCAGTTCTTC. This translates into CASSLVWRGGRNEQFF. J is TRBJ2-1 and V is TRBV7-2; TRBD2 matches 9 bases. V dropped 1 base and J dropped 7; count of bases not matched to a gene: 8. Germline-derived CDR1 and CDR2 are SGHTA and FQGNSA. The CDR3 covers 16 residues.

The rearrangement uses TRBV6-5 and TRBJ2-4, with 9 bases that match TRBD1. The CDR3 spans 16 residues. Germline CDR1 and CDR2: MNHEY and SVGAGI. Trimming took 4 bases from V and 5 from J; bases not matched to a gene: 9. CDR3 coding DNA: TGTGCCAGCAGTTTCACGACAGGGGGTGGGGAAAACATTCAGTACTTC. Translation gives CASSFTTGGGENIQYF.

The chain combines TRBV5-1 with TRBJ2-3; TRBD2 matches at 9 bases. The CDR3 extends over 14 amino acids. Germline V gene data show CDR1 as SGHRS and CDR2 as YFSETQ. V shed 7 bases, J shed 2 bases, and the junction held 5 bases outside the gene matches. CDR3 sequence reads: CASGTSQYTDTQYF. Here the CDR3 DNA reads TGCGCCAGCGGGACTAGCCAATACACAGATACGCAGTATTTT.

This rearrangement joins TRBV11-2 to TRBJ2-7, with 9 positions matching TRBD1. The CDR3 length is 18 residues. With 2 bases clipped from V and 5 bases from J, the junction kept 16 bases outside the gene matches. Germline V lookup: CDR1 SGHAT, CDR2 FQNNGV. The CDR3 sequence is CASSLKRQGGSIVHEQYF. In DNA, the CDR3 is TGTGCCAGCAGCTTAAAACGACAGGGGGGCTCCATCGTCCACGAGCAGTACTTC.